This entry is about one T cell receptor beta chain. Its antigen remains undetermined. No much larger clonotype is one base removed from it; base qualities were not supplied. CDR3 length: 13 amino acids, cysteine to phenylalanine. CDR3 DNA is the only sequence kept; it has 39 bases, read in frame from the first base. For CDR1 and CDR2, the germline V gene (reference sequence) lists PRHDT and FYEKMQ. Trimming at the junction amounts to 10 bases on V and 8 bases on J, and the germline ends lie 18 bases apart. This record belongs to a study of T-cell reconstitution after alpha-beta-depleted transplantation in children (dated by TCRdb to 2016 to 2018). The study in broad terms: Using TCR repertoire profiling, the study followed T-cell immune reconstitution in a quantitative way in children after TCRalphabeta/CD19-depleted allogeneic hematopoietic cell transplantation. The paper as a whole reports these results and caveats: The apparently early alphabetaT-cell count recovery about two months after transplant was reportedly dependent on only several hundred rapidly expanded clones derived from non-depleted graft cells. In some patients, high TCRbeta diversity at day 60 was attributed to recipient T cells and intrathymic progenitors that had survived conditioning. Over the following months the frequencies of hyperexpanded clones went down, and after one year T-cell counts and TCRbeta diversity were mostly credited to newly produced T cells.

In the paper's terms, the treatment or condition label means: allogeneic hematopoietic cell transplantation with graft depleted of TCRalphabeta T cells and CD19 B cells. Transplant recipients were children who received TCRalphabeta/CD19-depleted allogeneic hematopoietic cell grafts. Libraries were made using PCR. TCRdb names Illumina HiSeq 2500 as the instrument used. TCR libraries were prepared with molecular barcoding, using unique molecular identifiers to normalize TCRbeta repertoire quantification. TCRdb took the public reads, trimmed them with fastp at Q25, ran MiXCR for clone calling and kept in-frame beta chains. Each CDR3 protein appears once, grouped with its most common genes and DNA. The sample table records 330,000 or so distinct CDR3 sequences; 10% of these occur just once. Just under 7.5% of the sample rests with the top ten.

The chain is made from TRBV13 and TRBJ2-1, with the D gene too uncertain to name. The clonotype comes from a boy in the first two years of life with acute myeloid leukemia, due to receive a stem cell transplant. The sequences come from PBMCs, collected before TCRalphabeta/CD19-depleted stem cell transplant. The DNA sequence reads TGTGCCATGGGCCTAGGTAAAAGGTATGAGCAGTTCTTC. Its protein reads: CAMGLGKRYEQFF.